The present entry profiles one T cell receptor beta chain with its context. What it binds is unknown. This specimen belongs to a study of T cell responses to AZD1222 COVID-19 vaccine. Overall study results and limits: The study reported that nearly half of spike-specific TCRs target unmutated variant regions. Just a handful of people given AZD1222 tested seropositive at baseline. Along spike, vaccine-associated CD4 TCRs were found throughout, with dominance at 160-218 and 743-854.

This CDR3 is 14 amino acids long. The germline CDR1 and CDR2 sequences are SGHRS and YFSETQ. With 3 bases removed from V and 6 bases from J, the gap between germline ends came to 13 bases. The method was immunoSEQ multiplex PCR; TCRdb's version includes in-frame clones alone and lacks a portion of them. The repertoire holds about 49,000 clones, roughly 80% seen once, with approximately 22% in the top ten. Here the sequenced sample was peripheral blood, taken on day 0 of MenACWY control vaccination. This rearrangement joins TRBV5-1 to TRBJ2-1; unclear D gene. The origin of this receptor is an adult in good health. The CDR3: CASSSWVFPNEQFF. The CDR3 nucleotides are TGCGCCAGCAGCTCTTGGGTATTCCCCAATGAGCAGTTCTTC.